A single sample gave rise to the 28 T cell receptor beta chains below, sequenced in a study of CD8 T cells in Susac syndrome. RNA, at roughly 0.45 to 1 ug, was reverse transcribed with random hexamers. MiXCR was run by TCRdb on the immunoSEQ multiplex PCR reads, yielding one entry per CDR3 protein. This table holds 200,000 to 300,000 distinct CDR3 sequences, around 96% found once. The specimen sequenced was CD4+ T cells from PBMCs. The origin of the receptors is a human donor with Susac syndrome.

The chain carries TRBV20-1 and TRBJ1-1, with 9 bases lining up with TRBD1. CDR1 is DFQATT, CDR2 SNEGSKA, per germline (reference sequence). V shed 6 bases, J shed 4 bases, and the junction held 6 bases outside the gene matches. The CDR3 consists of 13 residues. The CDR3 DNA is TGCAGTGCGACCACAGGGGGCGGCACTGAAGCTTTCTTT. It codes for CSATTGGGTEAFF.

The V and J genes are TRBV20-1 and TRBJ2-1; weak D call: TRBD2 (5 bases). CDR3 length equals 14 residues. Deletions cut 7 bases from V and 0 bases from J, with 13 bases between. The germline gives CDR1 DFQATT, CDR2 SNEGSKA (reference sequence). Written as DNA, the CDR3 is TGCAGTGTAACGGTTGGGAGCTCCTACAATGAGCAGTTCTTC. This gives the protein CSVTVGSSYNEQFF.

This chain uses TRBV30 with TRBJ2-7, with 11 nucleotides matching TRBD2. This CDR3 spans 14 amino acids. The junction had 12 bases not matched to a gene; V was cut back by 5 bases and J by 9 bases. Germline loops: CDR1 GTSNPN, CDR2 SVGIG (reference sequence). CDR3 nucleotides: TGTGCCTGGGGCCAATCGACCGGGACTAGCGGGCAGTACTTC. Translating it yields CAWGQSTGTSGQYF.

The chain recombines TRBV20-1 with TRBJ2-1; D gene ambiguous. Germline lookup yields CDR1 DFQATT and CDR2 SNEGSKA (reference sequence). The CDR3 runs 13 residues. The V gene lost 3 bases and the J gene lost 0 bases, with 6 bases spanning the gap. CDR3 in DNA: TGCAGTGCTAGGCTAAGCTCCTACAATGAGCAGTTCTTC. Protein sequence: CSARLSSYNEQFF.

The chain uses TRBV19 and TRBJ1-2; no definite D call. Trimming pared 5 bases from V and 5 bases from J, leaving 21 bases between. Germline CDR1 reads LNHDA; CDR2 reads SQIVND (reference sequence). The CDR3 spans 16 residues. CDR3 sequence (DNA): TGTGCCAGTAGTGGGCTGGGCGACCCGACGAGATATGGCTACACCTTC. Residues: CASSGLGDPTRYGYTF.

The V gene is TRBV30, the J gene TRBJ2-7; D is unresolved. V lost 2 bases to trimming and J lost 2 bases, with 10 bases between them. Germline lookup yields CDR1 GTSNPN and CDR2 SVGIG (reference sequence). The CDR3 loop spans 13 amino acids. The CDR3 DNA reads TGTGCCTGGAGTTCCTCGGGTACCTACGAGCAGTACTTC. Translating gives CAWSSSGTYEQYF.

The table lists this clonotype with a count of one. This chain joins TRBV2 and TRBJ1-5; a weak D match, TRBD1 (5 bases). The CDR3 sequence is 13 residues long. Germline V gives CDR1 SNHLY, CDR2 FYNNEI. The V end was cut by 5 bases, the J end by 9 bases, with 14 bases between. The chain's CDR3 is CASSWAGNGPQHF. The CDR3 DNA reads as TGTGCCAGCAGTTGGGCAGGGAATGGGCCCCAGCATTTT. The entire variable domain, with the rest obtained from reference TRBV2 and TRBJ1-5, is as follows: EPEVTQTPSHQVTQMGQEVILRCVPISNHLYFYWYRQILGQKVEFLVSFYNNEISEKSEIFDDQFSVERPDGSNFTLKIRSTKLEDSAMYFCASSWAGNGPQHFGDGTRLSIL.

The chain has TRBV29-1 and TRBJ1-2; D not certain. Germline V gene lookup returns CDR1 SQVTM and CDR2 ANQGSEA. V gave up 4 bases and J gave up 6 bases, with 12 bases separating them. The CDR3 consists of 12 residues. CDR3 amino acids: CSVVRSVDGYTF. The CDR3 coding sequence is TGCAGCGTTGTAAGATCAGTGGATGGCTACACCTTC.

This chain uses TRBV5-1 with TRBJ1-4; the match to TRBD1 covers 8 bases. Germline V gives CDR1 SGHRS, CDR2 YFSETQ. CDR3 length: 16 amino acids. V shed 4 bases, J shed 5 bases, and the junction held 10 bases outside the gene matches. The chain's CDR3 is CASSRSRDRPNEKLFF. The CDR3 DNA sequence: TGCGCCAGCAGCCGGAGCCGGGACAGGCCCAATGAAAAACTGTTTTTT.

The chain employs TRBV20-1 and TRBJ2-5; 9 positions match TRBD1. The CDR3 loop spans 14 amino acids. The J segment lost 5 bases and the V segment lost 4 bases, leaving 8 bases of the junction unmatched. Germline V gene lookup returns CDR1 DFQATT and CDR2 SNEGSKA (reference sequence). The CDR3 here is CSATGTGYGETQYF. CDR3 DNA: TGCAGTGCTACCGGGACAGGGTACGGGGAGACCCAGTACTTC.

The chain joins TRBV28 to TRBJ1-1; D is unresolved. Deletions cut 7 bases from V and 4 bases from J, with 10 bases between. The CDR3 is 12 amino acids. Germline lookup yields CDR1 MDHEN and CDR2 SYDVKM. In nucleotides, the CDR3 is TGTGCCAGCATTTCGAGCGCCACTGAAGCTTTCTTT. Residues: CASISSATEAFF. The complete variable domain, with remaining parts taken from reference TRBV28 and TRBJ1-1, reads DVKVTQSSRYLVKRTGEKVFLECVQDMDHENMFWYRQDPGLGLRLIYFSYDVKMKEKGDIPEGYSVSREKKERFSLILESASTNQTSMYLCASISSATEAFFGQGTRLTVV.

This rearrangement joins TRBV5-1 to TRBJ1-1; D gene unclear. V was clipped by 0 bases and J by 10 bases, with 16 bases between them. CDR3 length: 14 amino acids. From germline, CDR1 is SGHRS and CDR2 YFSETQ. DNA of the CDR3: TGCGCCAGCAGCTTGGCCGAAGACACACGAGGAGCTTTCTTT. Amino acid sequence: CASSLAEDTRGAFF.

The chain links TRBV5-1 to TRBJ2-5, with D possibly TRBD2 on 6 matching bases. CDR1 and CDR2 from the germline V gene are SGHRS and YFSETQ. CDR3 size: 15 residues. V dropped 0 bases and J dropped 5 bases, with 14 bases sitting between them. This CDR3 reads CASSLDGRGDETQYF. CDR3 nucleotides: TGCGCCAGCAGCTTGGACGGGAGAGGGGATGAGACCCAGTACTTC.

This clonotype was seen just once. The V gene is TRBV14, the J gene TRBJ2-1; D remains unclear. Germline V CDR1 and CDR2: SGHDN, FVKESK. There are 16 residues in the CDR3. V gave up 3 bases and J gave up 0 bases, with 12 bases separating them. DNA of the CDR3: TGTGCCAGCAGCCAGAACCAATCCCCCTCCTACAATGAGCAGTTCTTC. The encoded protein is CASSQNQSPSYNEQFF.

The chain joins TRBV10-3 to TRBJ2-7; D is unclear. The V gene lost 5 bases and the J gene lost 3 bases, with 14 bases spanning the gap. CDR3 size: 14 residues. Germline V gene data show CDR1 as ENHRY and CDR2 as SYGVKD. As DNA, the CDR3 is TGTGCCATCAGTAGGTTAACGGATTACTACGAGCAGTACTTC. Translation: CAISRLTDYYEQYF.

The chain joins TRBV21-1 to TRBJ2-3; TRBD1 is taken as the D call from the table, unchecked against the DNA. TRBV21-1 represents a pseudogene. The CDR3 is made up of 14 amino acids. The CDR3 loop is CASSKRDRTDTQYF. The CDR3 DNA sequence: TGTGCCAGCAGCAAAAGGGACCGCACAGATACGCAGTATTTT.

This clonotype was detected only once. The chain has TRBV12-3 or TRBV12-4 and TRBJ2-1, with a tentative D call TRBD2 (5 bases). Trimming removed 3 bases from V and 9 bases from J, with 15 bases in between. This CDR3 is built from 14 residues. CDR3 sequence: CASSFSRDRSEQFF. DNA of the CDR3: TGTGCCAGCAGTTTCTCTCGGGATCGGAGTGAGCAGTTCTTC.

The rearrangement uses TRBV9 and TRBJ2-2, with D unresolved. The CDR3 is 14 amino acids. Trimming took off 6 bases at V and 0 bases at J, with 9 bases between the two ends. Germline lookup yields CDR1 SGDLS and CDR2 YYNGEE. The CDR3 sequence is CASTTRSNTGELFF. DNA of the CDR3: TGTGCCAGCACAACTCGTTCGAACACCGGGGAGCTGTTTTTT.

The chain carries TRBV29-1 and TRBJ2-2, with a weak D call TRBD1 (6 bases). V was shortened by 6 bases and J by 1 base, with 15 bases between the two germline ends. The germline CDR1 and CDR2 sequences are SQVTM and ANQGSEA. This CDR3 contains 15 residues. CDR3 coding DNA: TGCAGCGTCGGGCAGGGGAGATTGAACACCGGGGAGCTGTTTTTT. It codes for CSVGQGRLNTGELFF.

The chain employs TRBV13 and TRBJ2-7; 7 bases match TRBD2. Germline-derived CDR1 and CDR2 are PRHDT and FYEKMQ (reference sequence). V lost 1 base to trimming and J lost 7 bases; unmatched junction nucleotides: 7. CDR3 length: 14 residues. CDR3 coding DNA: TGTGCCAGCAGCTTAGAGCTAGCGGCAAGGGAGCAGTACTTC. This codes for CASSLELAAREQYF.

In regard to this clonotype: The junction does not match germline at one end; this may be a read error. The chain uses TRBV12-3 or TRBV12-4 and TRBJ2-3; 9 nucleotides align to TRBD2. This CDR3 contains 10 residues. This CDR3 is CASSFGGTSF. The CDR3 bases are TGTGCCAGCAGTTTTGGAGGGACTAGCTTT.

The rearrangement links TRBV7-8 to TRBJ2-5; 9 positions match TRBD1. In germline, CDR1 is SGHVS, CDR2 FQNEAQ. J was trimmed by 5 bases and V by 5 bases; bases with no gene match: 18. This CDR3 contains 18 residues. CDR3 sequence: CASSRRPGTGIKRETQYF. DNA of the CDR3: TGTGCCAGCAGCCGACGTCCCGGGACAGGGATTAAGAGGGAGACCCAGTACTTC.

The chain links TRBV11-2 to TRBJ1-2; D not resolved. Germline V lookup: CDR1 SGHAT, CDR2 FQNNGV. The CDR3 extends over 12 amino acids. Trimming left V 5 bases short and J 8 bases short, with 12 bases between. CDR3 loop: CASSPHDEGYTF. DNA for the CDR3: TGTGCCAGCAGCCCCCACGACGAAGGCTACACCTTC. Combining the CDR3 with reference TRBV11-2 and TRBJ1-2 gives the whole variable domain EAGVAQSPRYKIIEKRQSVAFWCNPISGHATLYWYQQILGQGPKLLIQFQNNGVVDDSQLPKDRFSAERLKGVDSTLKIQPAKLEDSAVYLCASSPHDEGYTFGSGTRLTVV.

This chain links TRBV7-9 with TRBJ1-5; no firm D call. This CDR3 region has 15 residues. V lost 1 base to trimming and J lost 2 bases, with 9 bases between them. Germline assignment: CDR1 SEHNR and CDR2 FQNEAQ (reference sequence). CDR3 in amino acids: CASSLEGSGNQPQHF. DNA of the CDR3: TGTGCCAGCAGCTTAGAGGGCTCGGGCAATCAGCCCCAGCATTTT.

The rearrangement links TRBV20-1 to TRBJ2-7; D remains unclear. Germline V lookup: CDR1 DFQATT, CDR2 SNEGSKA (reference sequence). Trimming pared 7 bases from V and 7 bases from J, leaving 29 bases between. There are 16 residues in the CDR3. CDR3 in amino acids: CSVSAQGPTSTLEQYF. The CDR3, as DNA: TGCAGTGTTTCCGCTCAAGGTCCTACGAGCACCCTAGAGCAGTACTTC.

The V call is TRBV9, the J call TRBJ1-1, with D uncertain. The CDR3 runs to 15 residues. With 0 bases removed from V and 0 bases from J, the gap between germline ends came to 9 bases. Germline-derived CDR1 and CDR2 are SGDLS and YYNGEE. CDR3 DNA sequence: TGTGCCAGCAGCGTAGTCGTACACCTGAACACTGAAGCTTTCTTT. Translating it yields CASSVVVHLNTEAFF.

The J gene is TRBJ2-1, the V gene TRBV7-2; TRBD2 matches 7 bases. CDR1 and CDR2 (germline): SGHTA, FQGNSA. The CDR3 is 15 residues long. V was pared by 2 bases and J by 3 bases, with 4 bases of the junction left unmatched. The CDR3 sequence is CASSLWLADYNEQFF. CDR3 DNA sequence: TGTGCCAGCAGCTTATGGCTAGCGGACTACAATGAGCAGTTCTTC.

This chain uses TRBV5-4 with TRBJ1-5; D perhaps matches TRBD1 (5 bases). Trimming cost V 1 base and J 0 bases, with 8 bases left between them. CDR1 and CDR2 (germline): SGHNT, YYREEE (reference sequence). The CDR3 consists of 15 residues. CDR3 region: CASSLRQSSNQPQHF. The CDR3 nucleotides are TGTGCCAGCAGCTTGAGACAGAGTAGCAATCAGCCCCAGCATTTT. The variable domain in full, completed from reference TRBV5-4 and TRBJ1-5, reads ETGVTQSPTHLIKTRGQQVTLRCSSQSGHNTVSWYQQALGQGPQFIFQYYREEENGRGNFPPRFSGLQFPNYSSELNVNALELDDSALYLCASSLRQSSNQPQHFGDGTRLSIL.